Below, 12 T cell receptor beta chains from the same sample are listed, as sequenced in a study of T cells after yellow fever vaccination. TCRdb used MiXCR to reprocess the 5' RACE reads, holding one entry per CDR3 protein. The repertoire holds roughly 330,000 distinct CDR3 sequences, with around 7% as singletons. The specimen comprised PBMCs, sampled about 49 days after the first yellow fever vaccination. Receptor source: a man aged 18 to 35 who received the YFV17D yellow fever vaccine.

This clonotype was counted between two and nine times. The rearrangement joins TRBV12-3 or TRBV12-4 to TRBJ1-6; perhaps TRBD1 as D (6 bases). The CDR3 runs to 14 residues. Trimming shortened V by 1 base and J by 11 bases, and 12 bases separated the two germline ends. The CDR3 bases are TGTGCCAGCAGTTTAGAGGGGGAGCAAACACCCCTCCACTTT. Protein sequence: CASSLEGEQTPLHF.

This clonotype came up a few times. The DNA of the CDR3 is TGCAGTGCCCGCCACCCTAGGTCCTACGAGCAGTACGTC. The encoded protein is CSARHPRSYEQYV. The chain employs TRBV20-1 and TRBJ2-7; no firm D call. Trimming pared 6 bases from V and 1 base from J, leaving 13 bases between. From germline, CDR1 is DFQATT and CDR2 SNEGSKA (reference sequence). This CDR3 is 13 amino acids long.

This clonotype was counted many times. The chain combines TRBV5-1 with TRBJ2-2; D unclear. The CDR3 extends over 14 amino acids. Germline V CDR1 and CDR2: SGHRS, YFSETQ. Trimming left V 1 base short and J 1 base short, with 5 bases between. The CDR3 loop reads CASSLWGNTGELFF. The CDR3 bases are TGCGCCAGCAGCTTGTGGGGGAACACCGGGGAGCTGTTTTTT.

The chain joins TRBV12-3 or TRBV12-4 to TRBJ1-1; D is unclear. The CDR3 totals 13 residues. Between the trimmed V and J ends, which lost 1 base and 5 bases, there was a span of 8 bases. The chain's CDR3 is CASSLEARTEAFF. CDR3 sequence (DNA): TGTGCCAGCAGTTTAGAGGCCAGGACTGAAGCTTTCTTT.

This clonotype was seen a handful of times. The V call is TRBV6-1, the J call TRBJ1-1, with D tentatively TRBD1 (5 bases). V was clipped by 4 bases and J by 4 bases, with 10 bases between them. Germline V gives CDR1 MNHNS, CDR2 SASEGT. CDR3 length equals 13 residues. The CDR3 DNA is TGTGCCAGCAGTGTCCAGGGCCCCACTGAAGCTTTCTTT. Translation: CASSVQGPTEAFF.

This clonotype was seen ten or more times. The chain employs TRBV29-1 and TRBJ2-7, with TRBD2 as a possible D gene (5 bases). V gave up 5 bases and J gave up 3 bases, with 8 bases separating them. The CDR3 contains 11 residues. Germline CDR1 is SQVTM and CDR2 is ANQGSEA. CDR3 coding DNA: TGCAGCGTTCGGGGTAGCTACGAGCAGTACTTC. This encodes CSVRGSYEQYF.

The gene calls are TRBV5-1 and TRBJ2-3; D is unresolved. The CDR3 length is 15 residues. From germline, CDR1 is SGHRS and CDR2 YFSETQ. With 4 bases removed from V and 0 bases from J, the gap between germline ends came to 12 bases. The CDR3 region has the DNA TGCGCCAGCAGCCTCAGATCTCCTAGCACAGATACGCAGTATTTT. Residues: CASSLRSPSTDTQYF.

The J gene is TRBJ2-7, the V gene TRBV6-5; TRBD2 agrees at 8 bases. From germline, CDR1 is MNHEY and CDR2 SVGAGI. With V trimmed by 2 bases and J by 4 bases, 1 base remained unmatched. The CDR3 runs 13 residues. The CDR3 protein is CASSYASGYEQYF. CDR3 nucleotides: TGTGCCAGCAGTTACGCTAGCGGGTACGAGCAGTACTTC.

This chain uses TRBV20-1 with TRBJ2-2, with a tentative D call TRBD2 (5 bases). This CDR3 is 16 amino acids long. With 0 bases removed from V and 1 base from J, the gap between germline ends came to 12 bases. CDR1 and CDR2 (germline): DFQATT, SNEGSKA (reference sequence). CDR3 region: CSARDGFGGNTGELFF. In DNA, the CDR3 is TGCAGTGCTAGAGATGGTTTCGGAGGGAACACCGGGGAGCTGTTTTTT.

This clonotype was counted a few times. The chain combines TRBV2 with TRBJ2-5; D not certain. V was trimmed by 8 bases and J by 1 base, leaving 8 bases between them. The germline gives CDR1 SNHLY, CDR2 FYNNEI. CDR3 length: 12 residues. Here the CDR3 reads CASSELQETQYF. CDR3 nucleotide sequence: TGTGCCAGCTCTGAGCTCCAAGAGACCCAGTACTTC.

V gene TRBV28 combines with J gene TRBJ2-3; D not resolved. With 6 bases removed from V and 1 base from J, the gap between germline ends came to 11 bases. Germline CDR1 MDHEN, CDR2 SYDVKM. The CDR3 consists of 14 residues. The CDR3 bases are TGTGCCAGCAGGAGCCCTCGGCGCACAGATACGCAGTATTTT. Its translation is CASRSPRRTDTQYF.

This chain uses TRBV19 with TRBJ1-5; no reliable D call. The CDR3 length is 15 residues. Trimming pared 2 bases from V and 2 bases from J, leaving 10 bases between. CDR1 LNHDA and CDR2 SQIVND come from the germline V gene (reference sequence). The CDR3 DNA reads TGTGCCAGTAGTATACAGGCCTTTGGCAATCAGCCCCAGCATTTT. Translated, it gives CASSIQAFGNQPQHF.